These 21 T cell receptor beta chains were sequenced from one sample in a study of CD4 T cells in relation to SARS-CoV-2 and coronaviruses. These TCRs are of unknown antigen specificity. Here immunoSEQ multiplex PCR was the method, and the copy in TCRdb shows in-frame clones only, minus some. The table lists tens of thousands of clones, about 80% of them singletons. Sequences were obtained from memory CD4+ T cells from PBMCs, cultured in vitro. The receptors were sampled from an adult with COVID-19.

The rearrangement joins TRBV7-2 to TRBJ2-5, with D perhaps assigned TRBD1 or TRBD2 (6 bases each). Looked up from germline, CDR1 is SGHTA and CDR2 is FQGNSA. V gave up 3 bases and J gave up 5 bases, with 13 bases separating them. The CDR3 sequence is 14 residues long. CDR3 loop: CASSFRGQGETQYF. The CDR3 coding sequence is TGTGCCAGCAGCTTCCGGGGGCAAGGGGAGACCCAGTACTTC.

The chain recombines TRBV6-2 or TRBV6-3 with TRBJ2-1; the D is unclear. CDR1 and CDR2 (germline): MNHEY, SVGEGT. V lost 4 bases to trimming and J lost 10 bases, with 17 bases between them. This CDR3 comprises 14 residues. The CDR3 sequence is CASSFGSNRHEQFF. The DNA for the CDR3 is TGTGCCAGCAGTTTTGGGTCTAACCGGCACGAGCAGTTCTTC.

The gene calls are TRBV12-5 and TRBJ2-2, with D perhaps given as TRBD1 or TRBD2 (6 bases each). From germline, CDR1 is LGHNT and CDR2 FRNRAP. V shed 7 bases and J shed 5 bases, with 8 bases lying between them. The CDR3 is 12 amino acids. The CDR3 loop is CASEGGTGELFF. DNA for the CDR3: TGTGCTAGTGAGGGGGGAACCGGGGAGCTGTTTTTT.

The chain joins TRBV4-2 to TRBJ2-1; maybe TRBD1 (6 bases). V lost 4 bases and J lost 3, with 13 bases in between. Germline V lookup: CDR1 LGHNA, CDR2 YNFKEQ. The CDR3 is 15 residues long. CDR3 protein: CASSRDKSFYNEQFF. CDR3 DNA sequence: TGTGCCAGCAGCCGGGACAAGAGCTTCTACAATGAGCAGTTCTTC.

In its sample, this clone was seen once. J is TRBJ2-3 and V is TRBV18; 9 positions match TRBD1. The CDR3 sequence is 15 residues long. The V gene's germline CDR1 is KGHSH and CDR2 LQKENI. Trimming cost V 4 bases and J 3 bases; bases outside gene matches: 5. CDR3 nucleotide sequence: TGTGCCAGCTCACGATCCGGACAGGGGACAGATACGCAGTATTTT. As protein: CASSRSGQGTDTQYF.

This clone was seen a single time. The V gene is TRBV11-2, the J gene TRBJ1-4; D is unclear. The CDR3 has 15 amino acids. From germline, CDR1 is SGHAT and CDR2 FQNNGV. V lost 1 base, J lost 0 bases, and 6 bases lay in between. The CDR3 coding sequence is TGTGCCAGCAGCTTAGTCCACGCAACTAATGAAAAACTGTTTTTT. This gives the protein CASSLVHATNEKLFF. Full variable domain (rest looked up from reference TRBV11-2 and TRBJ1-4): EAGVAQSPRYKIIEKRQSVAFWCNPISGHATLYWYQQILGQGPKLLIQFQNNGVVDDSQLPKDRFSAERLKGVDSTLKIQPAKLEDSAVYLCASSLVHATNEKLFFGSGTQLSVL.

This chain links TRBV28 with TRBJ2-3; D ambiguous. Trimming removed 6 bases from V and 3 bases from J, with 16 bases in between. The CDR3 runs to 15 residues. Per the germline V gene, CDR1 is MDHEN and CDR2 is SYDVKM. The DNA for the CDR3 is TGTGCCAGCAGGGATCCGTCGCTAGGGACAGATACGCAGTATTTT. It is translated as CASRDPSLGTDTQYF.

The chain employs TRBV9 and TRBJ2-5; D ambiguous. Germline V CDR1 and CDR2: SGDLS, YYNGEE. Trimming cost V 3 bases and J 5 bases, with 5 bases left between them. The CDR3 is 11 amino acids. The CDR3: CASSGRETQYF. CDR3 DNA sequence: TGTGCCAGCAGCGGTCGGGAGACCCAGTACTTC.

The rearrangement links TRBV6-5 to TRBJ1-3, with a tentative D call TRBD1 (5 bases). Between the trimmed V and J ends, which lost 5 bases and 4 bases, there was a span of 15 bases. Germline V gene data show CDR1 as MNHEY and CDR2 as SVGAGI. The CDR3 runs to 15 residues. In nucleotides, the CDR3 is TGTGCCAGCAGTCACACTCCAGGGACGGGAAACACCATATATTTT. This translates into CASSHTPGTGNTIYF.

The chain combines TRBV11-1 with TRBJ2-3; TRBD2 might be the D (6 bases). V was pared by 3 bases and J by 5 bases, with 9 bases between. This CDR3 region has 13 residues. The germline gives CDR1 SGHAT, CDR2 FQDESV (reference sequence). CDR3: CASSFPGVDTQYF. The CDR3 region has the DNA TGTGCCAGCAGCTTCCCGGGGGTAGATACGCAGTATTTT.

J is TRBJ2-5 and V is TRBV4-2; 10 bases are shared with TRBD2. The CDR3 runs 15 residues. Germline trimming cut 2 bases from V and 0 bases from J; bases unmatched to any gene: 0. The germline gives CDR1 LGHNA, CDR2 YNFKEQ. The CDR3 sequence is CASSQLAGDQETQYF. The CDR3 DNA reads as TGTGCCAGCAGCCAACTAGCGGGGGACCAAGAGACCCAGTACTTC.

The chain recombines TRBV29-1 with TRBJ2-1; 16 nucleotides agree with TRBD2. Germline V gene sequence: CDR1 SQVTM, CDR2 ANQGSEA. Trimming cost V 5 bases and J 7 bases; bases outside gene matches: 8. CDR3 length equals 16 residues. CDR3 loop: CSVYLPGLAGGNEQFF. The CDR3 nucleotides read TGCAGCGTTTATCTTCCGGGACTAGCGGGAGGGAATGAGCAGTTCTTC.

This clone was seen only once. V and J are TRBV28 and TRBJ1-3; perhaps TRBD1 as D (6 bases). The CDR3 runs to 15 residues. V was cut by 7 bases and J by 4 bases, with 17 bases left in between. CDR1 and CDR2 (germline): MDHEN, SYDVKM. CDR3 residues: CASNRDGGAGNTIYF. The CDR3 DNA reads TGTGCCAGCAATCGGGATGGGGGCGCAGGAAACACCATATATTTT.

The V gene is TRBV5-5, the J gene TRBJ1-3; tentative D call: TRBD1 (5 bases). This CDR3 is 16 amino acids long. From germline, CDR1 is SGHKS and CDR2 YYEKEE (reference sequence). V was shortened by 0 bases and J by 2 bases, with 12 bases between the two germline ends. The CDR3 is CASSLAEGPTGNTIYF. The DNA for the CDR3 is TGTGCCAGCAGCTTGGCGGAGGGACCGACTGGAAACACCATATATTTT.

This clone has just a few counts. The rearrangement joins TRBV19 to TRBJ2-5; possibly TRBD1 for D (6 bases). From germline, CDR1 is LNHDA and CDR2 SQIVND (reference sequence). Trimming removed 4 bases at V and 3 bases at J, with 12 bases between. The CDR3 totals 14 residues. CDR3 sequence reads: CASSTGGHKETQYF. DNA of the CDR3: TGTGCCAGTAGTACTGGGGGCCACAAAGAGACCCAGTACTTC.

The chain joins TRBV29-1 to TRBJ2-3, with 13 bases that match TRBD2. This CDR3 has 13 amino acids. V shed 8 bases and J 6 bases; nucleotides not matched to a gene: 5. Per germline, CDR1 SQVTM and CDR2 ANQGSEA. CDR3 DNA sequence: TGCAGCACTCGGACTAGCGGGAGTGATACGCAGTATTTT. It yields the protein CSTRTSGSDTQYF.

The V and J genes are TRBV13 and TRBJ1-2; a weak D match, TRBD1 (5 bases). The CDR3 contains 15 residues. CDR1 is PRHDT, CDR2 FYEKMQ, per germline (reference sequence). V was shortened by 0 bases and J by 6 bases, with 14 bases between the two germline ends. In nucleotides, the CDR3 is TGTGCCAGCAGCTTAGGTGGGGGGACGGCGAATGGCTACACCTTC. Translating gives CASSLGGGTANGYTF.

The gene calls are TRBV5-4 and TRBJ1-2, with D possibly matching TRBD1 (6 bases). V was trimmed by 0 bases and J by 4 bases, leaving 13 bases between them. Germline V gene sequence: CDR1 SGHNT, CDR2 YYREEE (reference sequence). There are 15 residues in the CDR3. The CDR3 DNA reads TGTGCCAGCAGCTTGGGTGGGGGCTTGGGCTATGGCTACACCTTC. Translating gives CASSLGGGLGYGYTF.

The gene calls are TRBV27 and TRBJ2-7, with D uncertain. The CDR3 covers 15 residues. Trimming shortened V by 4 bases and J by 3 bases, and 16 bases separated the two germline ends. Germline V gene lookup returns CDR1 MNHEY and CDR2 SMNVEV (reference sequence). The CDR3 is CASSSGERPSYEQYF. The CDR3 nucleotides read TGTGCCAGCAGTTCTGGCGAGCGACCGAGCTACGAGCAGTACTTC.

The CDR3 DNA reads TGTGCCAGCAGCGTCCCGAGCACAGATACGCAGTATTTT. As protein: CASSVPSTDTQYF. This rearrangement joins TRBV28 to TRBJ2-3; D is unclear. Germline CDR1 and CDR2: MDHEN and SYDVKM. Trimming took off 6 bases at V and 0 bases at J, with 7 bases between the two ends. The CDR3 totals 13 residues.

CDR3 nucleotides: TGTGCCAGCAGCGTAGCCCCCCAGGCGAACACCGGGGAGCTGTTTTTT. Translating it yields CASSVAPQANTGELFF. V usage is TRBV9 and J usage is TRBJ2-2; no reliable D call. Trimming took 0 bases from V and 0 from J, leaving 9 bases between them. The CDR3 is 16 amino acids. Germline V gene lookup returns CDR1 SGDLS and CDR2 YYNGEE. The variable domain in full, with the rest retrieved from reference TRBV9 and TRBJ2-2, is DSGVTQTPKHLITATGQRVTLRCSPRSGDLSVYWYQQSLDQGLQFLIQYYNGEERAKGNILERFSAQQFPDLHSELNLSSLELGDSALYFCASSVAPQANTGELFFGEGSRLTVL.